The source of this T cell receptor (beta chain) is a study of T cells after yellow fever vaccination. TCRdb processed the 5' RACE reads anew with MiXCR; each CDR3 protein has one entry. The data show approximately 350,000 distinct CDR3 sequences, with around 10% seen just once and roughly a sixth held by the top ten. CDR1 is MNHEY and CDR2 is SMNVEV in the germline V gene (reference sequence). The V end was cut by 3 bases, the J end by 8 bases, with 11 bases between. The CDR3 runs to 13 residues. J is TRBJ2-1 and V is TRBV27; either TRBD1 or TRBD2 may fit D (6 bases each). The source was PBMCs, collected on the day of the first yellow fever vaccination. The TCR sequence derives from a man between 18 and 35 years old who received the YFV17D yellow fever vaccine. CDR3 loop: CASSFGGGYEQFF. The CDR3 nucleotides are TGTGCCAGCAGTTTCGGGGGCGGGTATGAGCAGTTCTTC.